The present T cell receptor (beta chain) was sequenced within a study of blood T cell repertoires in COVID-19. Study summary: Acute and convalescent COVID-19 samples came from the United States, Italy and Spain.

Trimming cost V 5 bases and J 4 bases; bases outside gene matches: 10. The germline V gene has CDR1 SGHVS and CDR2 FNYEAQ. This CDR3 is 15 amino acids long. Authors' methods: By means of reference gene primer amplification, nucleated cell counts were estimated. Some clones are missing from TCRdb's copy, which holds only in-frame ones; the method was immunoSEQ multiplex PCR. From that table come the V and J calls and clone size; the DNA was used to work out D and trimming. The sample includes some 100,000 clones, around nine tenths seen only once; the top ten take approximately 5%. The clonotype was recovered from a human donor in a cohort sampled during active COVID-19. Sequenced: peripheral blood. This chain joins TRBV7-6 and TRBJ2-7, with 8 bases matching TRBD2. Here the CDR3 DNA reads TGTGCCAGCAGCAGCCGGGAGGGCGATACATACGAGCAGTACTTC. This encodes CASSSREGDTYEQYF.